The clone carrying this T cell receptor (beta chain) has only a few counts. No antigen is known for it. Naive, central memory, regulatory and stem cell-like memory cells within the CD4+ compartment were sorted using CD45RO/CCR7/CD25/CD127/CD95/CD27. Reverse transcribing all isolated RNA meant expressed TCRB transcripts were sequenced. Assay: immunoSEQ multiplex PCR; the TCRdb copy retains only in-frame clones and omits some. The sample records under 900,000 clones, roughly a sixth being singletons. The data belong to a study of beta chain features in type 1 diabetes. Study-wide points: Any HLA type influence on TCRB rearrangement was left unresolved here. VDJ junctions from type 1 diabetes patients carried fewer insertions and larger deletions.

The sequenced sample consisted of naive CD4+ T cells from blood. The sequence derives from a woman aged 18-29 years in good health.

The CDR3, as DNA: TGTGCCAGCAGTATAAGGAGTGCAGGCTATGGGGGGGAGACCCAGTACTTC. It encodes CASSIRSAGYGGETQYF. This sequence joins TRBV7-2 and TRBJ2-5; D is possibly TRBD2 (6 bases). This CDR3 comprises 17 residues. V was pared by 6 bases and J by 5 bases, with 25 bases between. Germline assignment: CDR1 SGHTA and CDR2 FQGNSA.